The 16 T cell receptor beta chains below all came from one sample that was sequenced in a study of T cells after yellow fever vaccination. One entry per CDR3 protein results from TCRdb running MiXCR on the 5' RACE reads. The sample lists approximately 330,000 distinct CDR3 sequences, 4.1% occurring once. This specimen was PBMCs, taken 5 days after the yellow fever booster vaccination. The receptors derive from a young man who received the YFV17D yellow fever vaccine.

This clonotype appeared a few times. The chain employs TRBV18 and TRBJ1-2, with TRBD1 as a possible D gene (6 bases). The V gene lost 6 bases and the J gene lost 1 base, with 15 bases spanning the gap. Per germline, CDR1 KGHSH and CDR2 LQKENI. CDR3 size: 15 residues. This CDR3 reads CASSPGQNNNYGYTF. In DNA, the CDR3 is TGTGCCAGCTCGCCCGGACAGAATAATAACTATGGCTACACCTTC.

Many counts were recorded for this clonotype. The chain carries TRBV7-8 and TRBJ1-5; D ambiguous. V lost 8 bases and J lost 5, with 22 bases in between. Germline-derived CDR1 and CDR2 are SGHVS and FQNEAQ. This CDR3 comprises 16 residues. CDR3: CASGLGNGLIDQPQHF. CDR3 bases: TGTGCCAGCGGGTTGGGAAATGGGCTCATAGATCAGCCCCAGCATTTT. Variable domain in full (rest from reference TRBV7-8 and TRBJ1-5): GAGVSQSPRYKVAKRGQDVALRCDPISGHVSLFWYQQALGQGPEFLTYFQNEAQLDKSGLPSDRFFAERPEGSVSTLKIQRTQQEDSAVYLCASGLGNGLIDQPQHFGDGTRLSIL.

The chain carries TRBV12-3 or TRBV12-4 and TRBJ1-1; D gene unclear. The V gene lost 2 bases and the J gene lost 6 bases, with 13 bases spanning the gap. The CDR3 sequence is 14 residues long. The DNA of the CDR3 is TGTGCCAGCAGTTTAATAGGAGGAGTCCCTGAAGCTTTCTTT. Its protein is CASSLIGGVPEAFF.

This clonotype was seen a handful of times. The DNA of the CDR3 is TGCGCCAGCAGCTTTAGTTCTTGGGGCCGCAGGGACACCGGGGAGCTGTTTTTT. It encodes CASSFSSWGRRDTGELFF. The chain carries TRBV5-1 and TRBJ2-2; a weak D match, TRBD1 (5 bases). CDR3 length equals 18 residues. Germline CDR1 is SGHRS and CDR2 is YFSETQ. Between the trimmed V and J ends, which lost 2 bases and 3 bases, there was a span of 20 bases. The full variable domain, in which reference TRBV5-1 and TRBJ2-2 provide the parts outside the CDR3, is KAGVTQTPRYLIKTRGQQVTLSCSPISGHRSVSWYQQTPGQGLQFLFEYFSETQRNKGNFPGRFSGRQFSNSRSEMNVSTLELGDSALYLCASSFSSWGRRDTGELFFGEGSRLTVL.

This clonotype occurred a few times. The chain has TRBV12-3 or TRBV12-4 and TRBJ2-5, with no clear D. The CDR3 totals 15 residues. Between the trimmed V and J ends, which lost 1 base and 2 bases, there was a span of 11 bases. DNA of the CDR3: TGTGCCAGCAGTTTAGGGATGTCGGTTCAAGAGACCCAGTACTTC. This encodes CASSLGMSVQETQYF.

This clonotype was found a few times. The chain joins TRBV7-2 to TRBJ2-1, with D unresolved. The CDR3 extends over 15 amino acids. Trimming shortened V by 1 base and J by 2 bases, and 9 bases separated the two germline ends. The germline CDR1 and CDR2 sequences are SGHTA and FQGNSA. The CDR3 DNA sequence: TGTGCCAGCAGCTTAGAGTTTCGGGCCTACAATGAGCAGTTCTTC. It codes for CASSLEFRAYNEQFF. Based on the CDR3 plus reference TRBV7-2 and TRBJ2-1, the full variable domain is GAGVSQSPSNKVTEKGKDVELRCDPISGHTALYWYRQSLGQGLEFLIYFQGNSAPDKSGLPSDRFSAERTGGSVSTLTIQRTQQEDSAVYLCASSLEFRAYNEQFFGPGTRLTVL.

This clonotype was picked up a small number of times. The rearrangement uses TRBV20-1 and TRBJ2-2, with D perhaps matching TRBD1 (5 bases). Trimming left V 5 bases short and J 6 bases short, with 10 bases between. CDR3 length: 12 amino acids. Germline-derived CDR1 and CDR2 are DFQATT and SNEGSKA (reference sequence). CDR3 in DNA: TGCAGTGCTCTTAGGGGTGCCGGGGAGCTGTTTTTT. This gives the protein CSALRGAGELFF.

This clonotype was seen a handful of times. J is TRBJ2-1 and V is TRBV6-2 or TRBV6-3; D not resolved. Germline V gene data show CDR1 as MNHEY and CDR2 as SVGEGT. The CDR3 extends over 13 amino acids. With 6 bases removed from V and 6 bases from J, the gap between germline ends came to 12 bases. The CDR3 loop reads CASRGVTINEQFF. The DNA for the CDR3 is TGTGCCAGCAGGGGTGTAACCATCAATGAGCAGTTCTTC.

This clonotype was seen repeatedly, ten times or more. The CDR3 is CASVKKGQGNTEAFF. The CDR3 DNA follows: TGTGCCAGCGTCAAAAAGGGACAGGGGAACACTGAAGCTTTCTTT. V gene TRBV12-3 or TRBV12-4 combines with J gene TRBJ1-1; 9 positions match TRBD1. This CDR3 is built from 15 residues. V was pared by 8 bases and J by 1 base, with 8 bases of the junction left unmatched.

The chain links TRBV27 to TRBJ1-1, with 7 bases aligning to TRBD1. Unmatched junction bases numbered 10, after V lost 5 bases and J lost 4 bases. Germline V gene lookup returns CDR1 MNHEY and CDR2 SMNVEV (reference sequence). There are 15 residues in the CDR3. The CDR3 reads CASSTPTGAVTEAFF. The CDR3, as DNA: TGTGCCAGCAGTACCCCCACAGGGGCGGTCACTGAAGCTTTCTTT.

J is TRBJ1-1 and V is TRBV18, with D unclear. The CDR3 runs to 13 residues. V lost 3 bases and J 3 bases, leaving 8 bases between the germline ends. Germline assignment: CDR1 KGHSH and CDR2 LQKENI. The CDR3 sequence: CASSPVTDTEAFF. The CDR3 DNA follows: TGTGCCAGCTCACCGGTTACAGACACTGAAGCTTTCTTT.

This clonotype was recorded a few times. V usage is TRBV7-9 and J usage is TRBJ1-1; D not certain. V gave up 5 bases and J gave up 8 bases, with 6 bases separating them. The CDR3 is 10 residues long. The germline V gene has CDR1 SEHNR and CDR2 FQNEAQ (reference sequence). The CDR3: CASSLWEAFF. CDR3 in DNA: TGTGCCAGCAGCCTCTGGGAAGCTTTCTTT. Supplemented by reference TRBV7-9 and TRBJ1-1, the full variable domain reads DTGVSQNPRHKITKRGQNVTFRCDPISEHNRLYWYRQTLGQGPEFLTYFQNEAQLEKSRLLSDRFSAERPKGSFSTLEIQRTEQGDSAMYLCASSLWEAFFGQGTRLTVV.

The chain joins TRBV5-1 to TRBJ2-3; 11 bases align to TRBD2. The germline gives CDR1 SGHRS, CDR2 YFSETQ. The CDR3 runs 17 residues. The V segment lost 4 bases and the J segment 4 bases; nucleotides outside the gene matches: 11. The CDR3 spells CASSKYLSGGAADTQYF. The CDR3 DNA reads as TGCGCCAGCAGCAAATACCTTAGCGGGGGGGCCGCAGATACGCAGTATTTT.

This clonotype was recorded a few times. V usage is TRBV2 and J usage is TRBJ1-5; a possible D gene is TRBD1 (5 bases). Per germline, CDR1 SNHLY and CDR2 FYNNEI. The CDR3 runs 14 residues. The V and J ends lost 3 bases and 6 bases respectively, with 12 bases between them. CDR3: CASSDGGVVQPQHF. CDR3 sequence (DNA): TGTGCCAGCAGTGATGGAGGGGTGGTTCAGCCCCAGCATTTT.

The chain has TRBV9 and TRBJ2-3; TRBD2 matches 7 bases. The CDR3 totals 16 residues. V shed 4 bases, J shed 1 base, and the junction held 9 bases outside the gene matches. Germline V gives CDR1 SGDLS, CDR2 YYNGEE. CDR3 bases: TGTGCCAGCAGCCCCCCGGGGGGATTTGGCACAGATACGCAGTATTTT. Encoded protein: CASSPPGGFGTDTQYF.

For the CDR3, the DNA is TGCGCCAGCAGCGTCCTTAACGGGCCGAACACTGAAGCTTTCTTT. Translation: CASSVLNGPNTEAFF. The V gene is TRBV5-1, the J gene TRBJ1-1, with D unclear. Trimming stripped 4 bases from V and 1 base from J, with 14 bases between. The CDR3 length is 15 residues. CDR1 and CDR2 from the germline V gene are SGHRS and YFSETQ.